Sequencing of this TCR beta chain was carried out in a study of CD8+ T cells in alopecia areata. Study-wide background: A regimen of oral tofacitinib, 5 to 10 mg twice daily, was given to treated patients. General observations from the study: Scalp specimens additionally yield sequences from normal skin's resident alphabeta T cells.

Trimming took off 5 bases at V and 5 bases at J, with 10 bases between the two ends. This CDR3 has 13 residues. In germline, CDR1 is SGHAT, CDR2 FQNNGV. After isolation, RNA underwent reverse transcription to generate cDNA as the sequencing template. The assay was immunoSEQ multiplex PCR, and TCRdb's table has in-frame clones only and misses some. In the table there are around 190,000 clones, around 65% of which are singletons. The treatment denotes: oral pan-JAK inhibitor, 5-10 mg twice daily. This clone occurred once. The antigen is not known. This clonotype was sampled from a human donor with alopecia areata. The starting material was CD4+ T cells sorted from blood, obtained at week 4, from a patient treated with tofacitinib. V usage is TRBV11-2 and J usage is TRBJ2-1; D unclear. The CDR3 region has the DNA TGTGCCAGCAGCATTCGCCTAAACAATGAGCAGTTCTTC. This encodes CASSIRLNNEQFF.